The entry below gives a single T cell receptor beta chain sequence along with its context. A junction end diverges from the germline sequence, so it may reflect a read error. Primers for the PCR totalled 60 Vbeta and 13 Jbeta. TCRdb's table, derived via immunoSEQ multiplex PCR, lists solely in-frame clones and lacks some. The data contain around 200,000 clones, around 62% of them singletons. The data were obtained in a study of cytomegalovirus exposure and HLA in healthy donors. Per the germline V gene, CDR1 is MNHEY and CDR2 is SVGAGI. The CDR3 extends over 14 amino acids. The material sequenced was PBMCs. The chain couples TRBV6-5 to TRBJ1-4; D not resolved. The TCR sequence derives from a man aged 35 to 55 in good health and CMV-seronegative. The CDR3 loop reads CASSFREGGEKPFF. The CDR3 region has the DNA TGTGCCAGCAGTTTCCGGGAGGGTGGTGAAAAACCGTTTTTT.